What follows are 26 T cell receptor beta chains derived from one specimen sequenced in a study of cytomegalovirus exposure and HLA in healthy donors. A multiplex PCR was run with 60 Vbeta primers and 13 Jbeta primers. The repertoire was sequenced with immunoSEQ multiplex PCR; TCRdb's copy has only in-frame clones and lacks some. The sample has about 180,000 clones; 72% are singletons. The sequenced sample consisted of PBMCs. These receptors came from a human donor in good health.

This clone has just a few counts. The rearrangement uses TRBV19 and TRBJ2-1, with TRBD2 identical over 10 bases. CDR3 length: 14 residues. The V and J ends lost 6 bases and 6 bases, in that order; junction bases with no gene match: 5. The germline V gene has CDR1 LNHDA and CDR2 SQIVND (reference sequence). The DNA of the CDR3 is TGTGCCAGTAGCAGCGGGGGGGCCCTCAATGAGCAGTTCTTC. This encodes CASSSGGALNEQFF.

This clone occurred once. The V call is TRBV2, the J call TRBJ1-4; D call uncertain. This CDR3 region has 18 residues. V lost 6 bases and J lost 3, with 23 bases in between. Germline V lookup: CDR1 SNHLY, CDR2 FYNNEI. CDR3 sequence reads: CASRPGIGSGTSNEKLFF. The CDR3 DNA reads as TGTGCCAGCAGGCCGGGGATAGGGAGCGGTACTTCTAATGAAAAACTGTTTTTT.

Details on this clone: Relative to the germline gene, one junction end is altered; a read error may explain this. V is TRBV5-4 and J is TRBJ2-6, with 7 bases fitting TRBD1. The CDR3 spans 17 residues. Per the germline V gene, CDR1 is SGHNT and CDR2 is YYREEE (reference sequence). CDR3 protein: CASSRDRKTSGANVLTF. CDR3 bases: TGCGCCAGCAGCCGGGACAGAAAAACCTCTGGGGCCAACGTCCTGACTTTC.

V is TRBV5-1 and J is TRBJ2-1, with TRBD1 matching 8 bases. CDR3 size: 14 residues. With 4 bases clipped from V and 3 bases from J, the junction kept 3 bases outside the gene matches. The germline CDR1 and CDR2 sequences are SGHRS and YFSETQ. CDR3 DNA: TGCGCCAGCAGCCTCGGACAGGGCTACAATGAGCAGTTCTTC. As protein: CASSLGQGYNEQFF.

CDR3: CSVVLAGLGDEQFF. The DNA of the CDR3 is TGCAGCGTTGTTCTAGCGGGGCTTGGGGATGAGCAGTTCTTC. The V gene is TRBV29-1, the J gene TRBJ2-1, with 9 nucleotides matching TRBD2. Germline CDR1 reads SQVTM; CDR2 reads ANQGSEA. V trimming: 4 bases; J trimming: 8 bases; junction bases outside the gene matches: 9. The CDR3 spans 14 residues.

The DNA of the CDR3 is TGTGCCAGCAGAGTTCCAGGGGGCGCAGAGCAGCCCCAGCATTTT. This codes for CASRVPGGAEQPQHF. V is TRBV6-1 and J is TRBJ1-5; 8 bases are a match to TRBD1. This CDR3 comprises 15 residues. The germline V gene encodes CDR1 MNHNS and CDR2 SASEGT. The J segment lost 7 bases and the V segment lost 6 bases, leaving 11 bases of the junction unmatched.

V and J are TRBV29-1 and TRBJ2-2, with TRBD1 matching over 8 bases. The CDR3 has 14 amino acids. The J segment lost 4 bases and the V segment lost 5 bases, leaving 6 bases of the junction unmatched. Germline loops: CDR1 SQVTM, CDR2 ANQGSEA. The CDR3 DNA follows: TGCAGCGTTCGTGGACAGGGCGCCACCGGGGAGCTGTTTTTT. Translating it yields CSVRGQGATGELFF.

This clone is a singleton in its sample. J is TRBJ1-1 and V is TRBV9; D is unresolved. CDR1 SGDLS and CDR2 YYNGEE come from the germline V gene. CDR3 length equals 13 residues. Between the trimmed V and J ends, which lost 3 bases and 5 bases, there was a span of 11 bases. This chain's CDR3 is CASSAPSGTEAFF. The DNA of the CDR3 is TGTGCCAGCAGCGCCCCTAGCGGGACTGAAGCTTTCTTT.

This clone was seen only once. The gene calls are TRBV7-9 and TRBJ1-2, with a possible D match to TRBD1 (6 bases). The CDR3 totals 14 residues. The V gene lost 2 bases and the J gene lost 4 bases, with 11 bases spanning the gap. Germline V gene lookup returns CDR1 SEHNR and CDR2 FQNEAQ (reference sequence). This CDR3 is CASSLKGDRYGYTF. The CDR3 nucleotides are TGTGCCAGCAGCTTAAAGGGGGATCGCTATGGCTACACCTTC.

The chain carries TRBV19 and TRBJ1-2, with TRBD1 as a possible D gene (5 bases). CDR3 length: 14 amino acids. Germline CDR1 and CDR2: LNHDA and SQIVND (reference sequence). Trimming left V 7 bases short and J 5 bases short, with 17 bases between. The DNA of the CDR3 is TGTGCCAGTATGGGGTCCGGGACTGTATATGGCTACACCTTC. Amino acids: CASMGSGTVYGYTF. Full variable domain (missing parts from reference TRBV19 and TRBJ1-2): DGGITQSPKYLFRKEGQNVTLSCEQNLNHDAMYWYRQDPGQGLRLIYYSQIVNDFQKGDIAEGYSVSREKKESFPLTVTSAQKNPTAFYLCASMGSGTVYGYTFGSGTRLTVV.

The chain combines TRBV7-9 with TRBJ1-3; D is unresolved. The CDR3 consists of 15 residues. Germline V gene lookup returns CDR1 SEHNR and CDR2 FQNEAQ (reference sequence). V gave up 5 bases and J gave up 0 bases, with 11 bases separating them. The CDR3 nucleotides read TGTGCCAGCAGCCCCGTCGTCGGCTCTGGAAACACCATATATTTT. This gives the protein CASSPVVGSGNTIYF.

CDR3 residues: CASSDGTGIVYGYTF. The CDR3 DNA reads TGCGCCAGCAGCGACGGGACAGGGATCGTCTATGGCTACACCTTC. The V gene is TRBV5-1, the J gene TRBJ1-2; TRBD1 matches 9 bases. The junction had 8 bases not matched to a gene; V was cut back by 4 bases and J by 4 bases. This CDR3 has 15 amino acids. Germline V CDR1 and CDR2: SGHRS, YFSETQ.

This chain uses TRBV10-3 with TRBJ2-3; 14 bases match TRBD2. Germline CDR1 is ENHRY and CDR2 is SYGVKD. J lost 3 bases, V lost 3 bases, and 2 bases had no gene match. The CDR3 is 16 residues long. CDR3 protein: CAISDGLAGGTDTQYF. The CDR3 DNA reads TGTGCCATCAGTGACGGACTAGCGGGGGGAACAGATACGCAGTATTTT.

The chain recombines TRBV6-6 with TRBJ1-1; 7 nucleotides align to TRBD1. Unmatched junction bases numbered 1, after V lost 2 bases and J lost 1 base. CDR1 is MNHNY, CDR2 SVGAGI, per germline (reference sequence). The CDR3 covers 14 residues. The CDR3 sequence is CASSYAGGNTEAFF. The CDR3 DNA follows: TGTGCCAGCAGTTACGCAGGGGGGAACACTGAAGCTTTCTTT.

The chain combines TRBV5-4 with TRBJ2-2; 7 positions agree with TRBD1. Germline V lookup: CDR1 SGHNT, CDR2 YYREEE (reference sequence). The CDR3 contains 13 residues. After removal of 4 bases from V and 7 bases from J, the junction contained 4 bases not matched to a gene. DNA of the CDR3: TGTGCCAGCAGCACTGGACAGGACGGGGAGCTGTTTTTT. It translates to CASSTGQDGELFF.

As DNA, the CDR3 is TGTGCCAGCAGCTTATTGGGGGGGAGCTCCTACAATGAGCAGTTCTTC. Translation: CASSLLGGSSYNEQFF. V is TRBV7-3 and J is TRBJ2-1, with 7 bases fitting TRBD2. With 2 bases clipped from V and 0 bases from J, the junction kept 4 bases outside the gene matches. Germline V gives CDR1 SGHTA, CDR2 FQGTGA. This CDR3 has 16 amino acids. The variable domain in full, with the rest retrieved from reference TRBV7-3 and TRBJ2-1, is GAGVSQTPSNKVTEKGKYVELRCDPISGHTALYWYRQSLGQGPEFLIYFQGTGAADDSGLPNDRFFAVRPEGSVSTLKIQRTERGDSAVYLCASSLLGGSSYNEQFFGPGTRLTVL.

The chain couples TRBV11-2 to TRBJ1-6, with D perhaps matching TRBD1 (6 bases). Trimming shortened V by 1 base and J by 8 bases, and 12 bases separated the two germline ends. Germline values: CDR1 SGHAT, CDR2 FQNNGV. The length of the CDR3 is 15 residues. This chain's CDR3 is CASSLVATGDSPLHF. The CDR3 coding sequence is TGTGCCAGCAGCTTAGTAGCGACAGGTGATTCACCCCTCCACTTT.

V is TRBV2 and J is TRBJ1-2, with D possibly being TRBD1 (6 bases). Looked up from germline, CDR1 is SNHLY and CDR2 is FYNNEI. The CDR3 contains 15 residues. The V gene lost 2 bases and the J gene lost 6 bases, with 16 bases spanning the gap. The CDR3 nucleotides are TGTGCCAGCAGTGAAATTCCTAGGGCAGGGGATGGCTACACCTTC. It translates to CASSEIPRAGDGYTF.

The chain has TRBV5-1 and TRBJ2-3; the D gene is possibly TRBD1 (6 bases). Trimming removed 0 bases from V and 7 bases from J, with 15 bases in between. Germline V gene sequence: CDR1 SGHRS, CDR2 YFSETQ. CDR3 length equals 15 residues. The CDR3 region is CASSLAFGRGNTQYF. CDR3 DNA sequence: TGCGCCAGCAGCTTGGCGTTTGGCAGGGGAAATACGCAGTATTTT.

The chain employs TRBV5-8 and TRBJ2-5; 10 positions agree with TRBD1. V lost 6 bases, J lost 4 bases, and 9 bases stayed unmatched. CDR1 and CDR2 (germline): SGHTS, YDEGEE. This CDR3 is built from 15 residues. The CDR3 sequence is CASTRGRTGGETQYF. The CDR3 nucleotides read TGTGCCAGCACCCGGGGAAGGACAGGGGGAGAGACCCAGTACTTC.

This rearrangement joins TRBV27 to TRBJ1-1; TRBD1 matches at 10 bases. Germline loops: CDR1 MNHEY, CDR2 SMNVEV (reference sequence). CDR3 length: 19 residues. V was clipped by 5 bases and J by 0 bases; unmatched bases: 15. The CDR3: CASSPSRVSGQGLNTEAFF. CDR3 sequence (DNA): TGTGCCAGCAGTCCCTCCCGGGTGTCGGGACAGGGGTTGAACACTGAAGCTTTCTTT.

Note on this clone: One end of the junction is discordant with germline, which a read error may explain. The chain carries TRBV7-9 and TRBJ2-7, with 7 positions matching TRBD1. This CDR3 spans 16 amino acids. Germline V gene sequence: CDR1 SEHNR, CDR2 FQNEAQ (reference sequence). DNA for the CDR3: TGTTCCAGCAGCTTAGTGGTTGGGGACAGCTCCTACGAGCAGTACTTC. Residues: CSSSLVVGDSSYEQYF.

CDR3 sequence reads: CASSLVQGVNSPLHF. The CDR3 nucleotides are TGTGCCAGCAGCTTAGTCCAGGGTGTGAATTCACCCCTCCACTTT. The V call is TRBV7-9, the J call TRBJ1-6; a possible D gene is TRBD1 (5 bases). Germline-derived CDR1 and CDR2 are SEHNR and FQNEAQ (reference sequence). Trimming took 1 base from V and 7 from J, leaving 11 bases between them. CDR3 length: 15 residues.

V gene TRBV27 combines with J gene TRBJ2-7; TRBD1 aligns across 9 bases. V shed 4 bases and J 5 bases; nucleotides not matched to a gene: 21. Germline V gene sequence: CDR1 MNHEY, CDR2 SMNVEV (reference sequence). The CDR3 is made up of 19 amino acids. The DNA of the CDR3 is TGTGCCAGCAGTTCCCCACTCCGACAGGGGGGATTGAGGGCCCACGAGCAGTACTTC. Translated: CASSSPLRQGGLRAHEQYF.

The chain links TRBV5-1 to TRBJ1-2, with D tentatively TRBD1 (6 bases). Germline assignment: CDR1 SGHRS and CDR2 YFSETQ. Trimming pared 8 bases from V and 5 bases from J, leaving 10 bases between. The CDR3 spans 11 residues. The CDR3 spells CARGGLYGYTF. The CDR3 DNA reads TGCGCCAGGGGGGGGCTTTATGGCTACACCTTC.

The chain carries TRBV2 and TRBJ1-5; the D is unclear. Germline V gene data show CDR1 as SNHLY and CDR2 as FYNNEI. This CDR3 region has 16 residues. V dropped 5 bases and J dropped 5 bases, with 19 bases sitting between them. DNA of the CDR3: TGTGCCAGCAGTACCGAGGTGGGTTTGGGTGATCAGCCCCAGCATTTT. Amino acid sequence: CASSTEVGLGDQPQHF.